The rows below give T cell receptor beta chains drawn from one sample of a study of vaccination effects on CD4 cells after COVID-19. TCRdb keeps only in-frame clones here, not all; method: immunoSEQ multiplex PCR. The table records under 50,000 clones, just under 85% of them present only once. These TCRs are of unknown antigen specificity. Material: CD4+ T cells from PBMCs cultured with HCoV-NL63 spike peptides, obtained after COVID-19 vaccination. Receptor source: a human donor who received a COVID-19 vaccine. Some clones in this sample may be carry-over from other donors' samples. Each CDR3 is given with its conserved first and last residue. The D gene is left open where the match is weak. Only some rows state a clone size, as once, few, many or a class for expanded clones.

j_call clone_size v_call d_call cdr3_nt cdr3_aa
TRBJ2-2 NA TRBV4-1 NA TGCGCCAGCAGCCGGTTCTCAGGGGGGGCCGGGGAGCTGTTTTTT CASSRFSGGAGELFF
TRBJ1-6 NA TRBV28 NA TGTGCCAGCAGTTTTAGCCGACCAGCAATTAATTCACCCCTCCACTTT CASSFSRPAINSPLHF
TRBJ2-7 NA TRBV28 NA TGTGCCAGCTCCTTTGCAGATTACTACGAGCAGTACTTC CASSFADYYEQYF
TRBJ2-1 NA TRBV7-2 NA TGTGCCAGCAGCTTAGAGCGGGCCCCCTACAATGAGCAGTTCTTC CASSLERAPYNEQFF
TRBJ2-2 NA TRBV12-3/TRBV12-4 NA TGTGCCAGCAGTTTACTGCTCACCGGGGAGCTGTTTTTT CASSLLLTGELFF
TRBJ1-4 NA TRBV7-8 TRBD1 TGTGCCAGCAGCTTCGGACAGGGGAGGAGTGAAAAACTGTTTTTT CASSFGQGRSEKLFF
TRBJ1-5 NA TRBV12-3/TRBV12-4 NA TGTGCCAGCAGTTTATTTAGCAATCAGCCCCAGCATTTT CASSLFSNQPQHF
TRBJ1-5 NA TRBV5-1 NA TGCGCCAGCAGCTTGGCCGGAGGTCAGCCCCAGCATTTT CASSLAGGQPQHF
TRBJ2-5 NA TRBV5-1 TRBD1 TGCGCCAGCAGTGGTCAGGGGGCGGGTGAGACCCAGTACTTC CASSGQGAGETQYF
TRBJ1-2 NA TRBV19 NA TGTGCCAGCTCGACGGGGGCTGCCAGTCCCTATGGCTACACCTTC CASSTGAASPYGYTF
TRBJ2-2 NA TRBV18 TRBD1 TGTGCCAGCCGTCGACAGGGGAACGGGGAGCTGTTTTTT CASRRQGNGELFF
TRBJ2-1 few TRBV4-3 NA TGCGCCAGCAGCCAGGCTGCGTCCTACAATGAGCAGTTCTTC CASSQAASYNEQFF
TRBJ2-2 NA TRBV19 TRBD2 TGTGCCAGTAGTCCTTGGACTAGCGGGGGTCCCGGGGAGCTGTTTTTT CASSPWTSGGPGELFF
TRBJ1-2 NA TRBV3-1/TRBV3-2 NA TGTGCCAGCAGCCAGATAGCAGGGGCGGGGAAACGCTACACCTTC CASSQIAGAGKRYTF
TRBJ2-6 NA TRBV7-3 NA TGTGCCAGCAGCTCGGGGGGCGTTGGGGCCAACGTCCTGACTTTC CASSSGGVGANVLTF
TRBJ1-4 NA TRBV6-5 NA TGTGCCAGCGGCTCCCGGGGGTCTAGCGAAAAACTGTTTTTT CASGSRGSSEKLFF
TRBJ2-2 NA TRBV19 TRBD2 TGTGCCAGTAGCGCGACTAGCGGGGCCACCGGGGAGCTGTTTTTT CASSATSGATGELFF
TRBJ1-5 NA TRBV2 NA TGTGCCAGCAGTGCGGCAGGGAACAATCAGCCCCAGCATTTT CASSAAGNNQPQHF
TRBJ1-3 NA TRBV11-3 NA TGTGCCAGCAGCAGGATAAACGGACGCAGCGGTGGAAACACCATATATTTT CASSRINGRSGGNTIYF
TRBJ2-2 NA TRBV18 NA TGTGCCAGCTCACCGAGGGGCACCGGGGAGCTGTTTTTT CASSPRGTGELFF
TRBJ1-5 NA TRBV19 TRBD1 TGTGCCAGTAGTCTAACATCGAGAGGACAGGGACGGACTCAGCCCCAGCATTTT CASSLTSRGQGRTQPQHF
TRBJ1-1 once TRBV7-2 NA TGTGCCAGCAGCACCCAGACAGCGAACACTGAAGCTTTCTTT CASSTQTANTEAFF
TRBJ2-1 NA TRBV6-1 NA TGTGCCAGCAGTGAAGGGGGGTTCTCCTACAATGAGCAGTTCTTC CASSEGGFSYNEQFF
TRBJ1-3 NA TRBV30 NA TGTGCCTGGAGCGTAGACAGGTCTGGAAACACCATATATTTT CAWSVDRSGNTIYF
TRBJ1-2 NA TRBV6-5 TRBD1 TGTGCCAGCAGATTAGACAGGGTTCATGGCTACACCTTC CASRLDRVHGYTF
TRBJ1-2 NA TRBV7-9 NA TGTGCCAGCACCTTATATGGGGCGTCGGGCTACACCTTC CASTLYGASGYTF
TRBJ1-1 NA TRBV15 NA TGTGCCGCGGGCGGGGCTCCTAACACTGAAGCTTTCTTT CAAGGAPNTEAFF
TRBJ2-2 NA TRBV29-1 NA TGCAGCGTTGAAGACCTCGGCAGAAACACCGGGGAGCTGTTTTTT CSVEDLGRNTGELFF
TRBJ1-5 NA TRBV19 NA TGTGCCAGTAGTATAGGGAGGGATCAGCCCCAGCATTTT CASSIGRDQPQHF
TRBJ1-2 NA TRBV3-1/TRBV3-2 NA TGTGCCAGCAGCCAATTGCAGGGGCCCTCCCTAGCTAACTATGGCTACACCTTC CASSQLQGPSLANYGYTF
TRBJ2-5 NA TRBV5-4 NA TGTGCCAGCAGCGGTGGGCCAGGGCGGTCGGCCCAAGAGACCCAGTACTTC CASSGGPGRSAQETQYF
TRBJ1-1 few TRBV5-1 NA TGCGCCAGCAGCTTAGATCAGAACACTGAAGCTTTCTTT CASSLDQNTEAFF
TRBJ2-5 NA TRBV11-2 TRBD1 TGTGCCAGCAGCTTAGACCGGACAGGGGGGGCTCAAGAGACCCAGTACTTC CASSLDRTGGAQETQYF
TRBJ1-2 NA TRBV11-1 NA TGTGCCAGCAGCTTAGATTTGGACAGATACTATGGCTACACCTTC CASSLDLDRYYGYTF
TRBJ2-3 NA TRBV30 NA TGTGCCTGGAGACGGATCGGGGGCGAGAGGACAGATACGCAGTATTTT CAWRRIGGERTDTQYF
TRBJ2-2 NA TRBV7-8 TRBD1 TGTGCCAGCAGCCTAACCGGGACAGGGGATAGTCGGTACACCGGGGAGCTGTTTTTT CASSLTGTGDSRYTGELFF
TRBJ2-4 NA TRBV18 TRBD1 TGTGCCAGCTCACCATTTCGGACAGGGGGCGCGCAGGTCCTTAAAAACATTCAGTACTTC CASSPFRTGGAQVLKNIQYF